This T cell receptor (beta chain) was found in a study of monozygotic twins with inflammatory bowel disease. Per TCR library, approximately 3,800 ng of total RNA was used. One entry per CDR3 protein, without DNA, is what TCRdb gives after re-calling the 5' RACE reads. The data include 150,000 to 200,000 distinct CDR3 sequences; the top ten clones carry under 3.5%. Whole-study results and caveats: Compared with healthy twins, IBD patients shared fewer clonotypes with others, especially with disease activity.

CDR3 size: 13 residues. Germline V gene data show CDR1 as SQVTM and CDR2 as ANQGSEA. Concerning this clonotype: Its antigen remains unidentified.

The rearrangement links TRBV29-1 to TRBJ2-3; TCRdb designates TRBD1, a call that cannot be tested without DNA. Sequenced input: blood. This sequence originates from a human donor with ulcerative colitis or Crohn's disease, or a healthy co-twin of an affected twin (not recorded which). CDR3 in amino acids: CSLGTGYTDTQYF.